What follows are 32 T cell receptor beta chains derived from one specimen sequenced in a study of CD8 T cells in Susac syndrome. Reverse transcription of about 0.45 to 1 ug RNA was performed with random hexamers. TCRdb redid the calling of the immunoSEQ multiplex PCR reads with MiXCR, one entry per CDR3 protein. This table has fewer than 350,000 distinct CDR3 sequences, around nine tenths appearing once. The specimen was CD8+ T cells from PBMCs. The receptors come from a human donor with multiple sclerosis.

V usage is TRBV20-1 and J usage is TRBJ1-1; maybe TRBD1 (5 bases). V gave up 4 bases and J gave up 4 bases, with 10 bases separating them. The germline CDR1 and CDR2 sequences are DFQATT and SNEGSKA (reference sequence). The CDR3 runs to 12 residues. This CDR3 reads CSAKGWGTEAFF. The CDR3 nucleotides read TGCAGTGCTAAGGGGTGGGGCACTGAAGCTTTCTTT.

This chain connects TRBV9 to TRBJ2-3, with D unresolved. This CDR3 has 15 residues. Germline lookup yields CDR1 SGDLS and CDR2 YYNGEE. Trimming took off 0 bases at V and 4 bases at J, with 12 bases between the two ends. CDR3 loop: CASSVGMGRSDTQYF. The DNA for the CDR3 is TGTGCCAGCAGCGTAGGGATGGGCAGGTCAGATACGCAGTATTTT.

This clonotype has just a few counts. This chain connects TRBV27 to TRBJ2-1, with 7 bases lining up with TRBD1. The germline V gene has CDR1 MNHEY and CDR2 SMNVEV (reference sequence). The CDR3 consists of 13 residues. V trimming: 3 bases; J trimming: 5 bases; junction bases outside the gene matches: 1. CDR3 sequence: CASSLQGDNEQFF. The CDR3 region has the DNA TGTGCCAGCAGTTTGCAGGGGGACAATGAGCAGTTCTTC.

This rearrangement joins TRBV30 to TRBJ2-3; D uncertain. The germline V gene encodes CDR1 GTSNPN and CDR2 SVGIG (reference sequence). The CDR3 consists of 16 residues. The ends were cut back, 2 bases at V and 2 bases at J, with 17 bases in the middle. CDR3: CAWSPTALFVTDTQYF. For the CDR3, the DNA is TGTGCCTGGAGTCCCACGGCCCTCTTCGTCACAGATACGCAGTATTTT.

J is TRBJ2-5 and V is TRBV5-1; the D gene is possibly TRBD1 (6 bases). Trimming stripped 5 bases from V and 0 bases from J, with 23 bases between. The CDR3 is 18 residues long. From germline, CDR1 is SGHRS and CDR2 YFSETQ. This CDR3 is CASRWFPFRQDHQETQYF. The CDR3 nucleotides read TGCGCCAGCAGGTGGTTTCCCTTTCGACAGGACCACCAAGAGACCCAGTACTTC.

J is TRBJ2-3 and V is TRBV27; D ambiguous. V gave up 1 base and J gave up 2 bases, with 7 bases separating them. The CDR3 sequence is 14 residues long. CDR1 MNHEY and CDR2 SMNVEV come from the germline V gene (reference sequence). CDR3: CASSLFLSTDTQYF. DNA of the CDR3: TGTGCCAGCAGTTTATTCCTCTCCACAGATACGCAGTATTTT.

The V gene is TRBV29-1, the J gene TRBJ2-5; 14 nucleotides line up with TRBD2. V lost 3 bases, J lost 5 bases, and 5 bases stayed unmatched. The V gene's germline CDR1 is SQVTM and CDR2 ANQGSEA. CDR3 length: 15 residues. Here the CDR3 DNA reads TGCAGCGTTGACGGACTAGCGGGAGGTTTTGAGACCCAGTACTTC. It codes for CSVDGLAGGFETQYF. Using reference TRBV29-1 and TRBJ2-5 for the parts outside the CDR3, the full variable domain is SAVISQKPSRDICQRGTSLTIQCQVDSQVTMMFWYRQQPGQSLTLIATANQGSEATYESGFVIDKFPISRPNLTFSTLTVSNMSPEDSSIYLCSVDGLAGGFETQYFGPGTRLLVL.

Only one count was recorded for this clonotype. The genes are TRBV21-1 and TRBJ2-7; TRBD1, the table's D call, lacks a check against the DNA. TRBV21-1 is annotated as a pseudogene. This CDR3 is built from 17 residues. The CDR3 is CASSKGYRGHGSYEQYF. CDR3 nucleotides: TGTGCCAGCAGCAAAGGATACAGGGGGCATGGGTCCTACGAGCAGTACTTC.

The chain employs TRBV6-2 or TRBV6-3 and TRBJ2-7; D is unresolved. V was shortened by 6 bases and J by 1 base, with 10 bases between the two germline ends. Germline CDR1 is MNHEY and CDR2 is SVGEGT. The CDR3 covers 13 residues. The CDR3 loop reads CASSAVPSYEQYF. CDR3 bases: TGTGCCAGCAGCGCCGTACCATCCTACGAGCAGTACTTC.

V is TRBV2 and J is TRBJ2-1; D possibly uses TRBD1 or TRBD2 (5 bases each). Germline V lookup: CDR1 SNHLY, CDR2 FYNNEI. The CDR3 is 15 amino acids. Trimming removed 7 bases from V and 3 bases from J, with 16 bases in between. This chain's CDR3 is CASTTGGGVYNEQFF. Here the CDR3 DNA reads TGTGCCAGCACGACGGGTGGGGGAGTCTACAATGAGCAGTTCTTC.

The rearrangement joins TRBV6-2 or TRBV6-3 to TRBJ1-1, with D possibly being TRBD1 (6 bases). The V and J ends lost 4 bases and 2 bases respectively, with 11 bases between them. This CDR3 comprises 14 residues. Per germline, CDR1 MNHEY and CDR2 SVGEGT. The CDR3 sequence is CASSWTERNTEAFF. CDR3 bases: TGTGCCAGCAGTTGGACAGAGAGAAACACTGAAGCTTTCTTT.

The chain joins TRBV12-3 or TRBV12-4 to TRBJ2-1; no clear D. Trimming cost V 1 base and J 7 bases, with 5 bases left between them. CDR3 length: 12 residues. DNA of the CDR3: TGTGCCAGCAGTTTAGTAGAAAATGAGCAGTTCTTC. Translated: CASSLVENEQFF.

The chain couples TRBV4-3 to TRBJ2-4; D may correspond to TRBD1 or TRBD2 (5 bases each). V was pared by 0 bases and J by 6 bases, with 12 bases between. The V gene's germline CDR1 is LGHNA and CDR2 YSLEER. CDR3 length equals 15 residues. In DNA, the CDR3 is TGCGCCAGCAGCCAAGACCAGGGTAGCGCAAACATTCAGTACTTC. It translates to CASSQDQGSANIQYF.

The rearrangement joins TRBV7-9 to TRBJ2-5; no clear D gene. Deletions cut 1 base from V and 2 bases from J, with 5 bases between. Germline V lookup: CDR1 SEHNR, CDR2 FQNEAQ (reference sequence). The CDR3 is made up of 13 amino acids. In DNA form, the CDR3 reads TGTGCCAGCAGCTTAGATATACAAGAGACCCAGTACTTC. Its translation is CASSLDIQETQYF.

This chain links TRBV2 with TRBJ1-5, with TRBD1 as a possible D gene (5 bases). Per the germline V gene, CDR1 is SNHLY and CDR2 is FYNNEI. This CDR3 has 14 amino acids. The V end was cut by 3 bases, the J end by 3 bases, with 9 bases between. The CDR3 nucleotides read TGTGCCAGCAGTGATCCCAGGGTCAATCAGCCCCAGCATTTT. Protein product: CASSDPRVNQPQHF. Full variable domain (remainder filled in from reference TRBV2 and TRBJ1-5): EPEVTQTPSHQVTQMGQEVILRCVPISNHLYFYWYRQILGQKVEFLVSFYNNEISEKSEIFDDQFSVERPDGSNFTLKIRSTKLEDSAMYFCASSDPRVNQPQHFGDGTRLSIL.

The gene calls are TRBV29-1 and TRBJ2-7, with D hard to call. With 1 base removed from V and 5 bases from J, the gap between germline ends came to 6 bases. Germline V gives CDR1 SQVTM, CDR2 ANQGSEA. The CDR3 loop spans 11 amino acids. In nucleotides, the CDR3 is TGCAGCGTTGAAGGGCCACACGAGCAGTACTTC. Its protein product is CSVEGPHEQYF.

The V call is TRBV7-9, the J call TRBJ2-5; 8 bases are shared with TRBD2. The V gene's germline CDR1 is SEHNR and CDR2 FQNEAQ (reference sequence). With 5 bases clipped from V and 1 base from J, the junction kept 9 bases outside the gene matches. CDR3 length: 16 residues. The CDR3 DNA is TGTGCCAGCAGCCTCCGGGGGGGGGACACCCAAGAGACCCAGTACTTC. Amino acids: CASSLRGGDTQETQYF.

The CDR3 bases are TGTGCCAGCAGCTTAGTTGCAGGGGAGAATCAGCCCCAGCATTTT. Its translation is CASSLVAGENQPQHF. The chain couples TRBV7-2 to TRBJ1-5; D possibly corresponds to TRBD1 (6 bases). The CDR3 has 15 residues. In germline, CDR1 is SGHTA, CDR2 FQGNSA. V lost 1 base and J 4 bases, leaving 11 bases between the germline ends.

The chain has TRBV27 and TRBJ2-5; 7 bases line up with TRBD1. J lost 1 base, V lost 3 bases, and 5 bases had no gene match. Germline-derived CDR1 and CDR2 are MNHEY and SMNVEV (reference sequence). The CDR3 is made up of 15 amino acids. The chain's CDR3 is CASSLGRTGQETQYF. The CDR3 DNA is TGTGCCAGCAGTTTGGGTAGGACAGGCCAAGAGACCCAGTACTTC.

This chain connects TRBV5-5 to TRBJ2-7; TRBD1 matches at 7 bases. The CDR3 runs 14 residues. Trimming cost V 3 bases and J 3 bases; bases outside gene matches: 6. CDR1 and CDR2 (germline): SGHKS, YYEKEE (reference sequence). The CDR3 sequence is CASSSGTENYEQYF. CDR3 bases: TGTGCCAGCAGCTCCGGGACAGAGAACTACGAGCAGTACTTC.

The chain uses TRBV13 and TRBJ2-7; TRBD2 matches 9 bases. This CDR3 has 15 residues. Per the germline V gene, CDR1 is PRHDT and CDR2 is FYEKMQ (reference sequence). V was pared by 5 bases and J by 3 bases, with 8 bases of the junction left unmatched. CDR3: CASSLQASGDYEQYF. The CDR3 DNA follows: TGTGCCAGCAGCCTACAGGCTAGCGGGGACTACGAGCAGTACTTC.

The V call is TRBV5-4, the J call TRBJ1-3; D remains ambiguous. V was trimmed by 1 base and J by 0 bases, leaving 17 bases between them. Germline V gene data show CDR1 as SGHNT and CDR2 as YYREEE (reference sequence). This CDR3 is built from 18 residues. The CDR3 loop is CASSLWPGKFVSGNTIYF. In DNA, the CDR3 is TGTGCCAGCAGCTTGTGGCCGGGGAAATTCGTCTCTGGAAACACCATATATTTT.

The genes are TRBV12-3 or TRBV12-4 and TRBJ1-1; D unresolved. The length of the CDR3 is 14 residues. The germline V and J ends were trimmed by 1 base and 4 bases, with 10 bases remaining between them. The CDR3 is CASSLGSQATEAFF. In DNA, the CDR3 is TGTGCCAGCAGTTTAGGGTCCCAGGCCACTGAAGCTTTCTTT.

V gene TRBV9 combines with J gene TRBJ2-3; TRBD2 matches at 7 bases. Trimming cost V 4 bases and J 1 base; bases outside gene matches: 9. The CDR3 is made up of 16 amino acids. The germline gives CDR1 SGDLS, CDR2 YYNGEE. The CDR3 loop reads CASSPEGGQGTDTQYF. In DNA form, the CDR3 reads TGTGCCAGCAGCCCCGAGGGAGGGCAAGGCACAGATACGCAGTATTTT.

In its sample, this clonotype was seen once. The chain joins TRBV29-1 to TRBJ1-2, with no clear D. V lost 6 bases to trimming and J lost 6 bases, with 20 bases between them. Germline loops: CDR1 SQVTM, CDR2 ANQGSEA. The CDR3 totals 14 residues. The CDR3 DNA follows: TGCAGCGTAGACTCCGTGGGCGCGGTTGATGGCTACACCTTC. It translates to CSVDSVGAVDGYTF.

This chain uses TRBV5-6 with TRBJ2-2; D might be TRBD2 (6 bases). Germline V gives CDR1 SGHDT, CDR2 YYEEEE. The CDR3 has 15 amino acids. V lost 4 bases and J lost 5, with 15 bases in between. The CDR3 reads CASSPPGLHTGELFF. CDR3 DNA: TGTGCCAGCAGCCCACCGGGACTTCATACCGGGGAGCTGTTTTTT.

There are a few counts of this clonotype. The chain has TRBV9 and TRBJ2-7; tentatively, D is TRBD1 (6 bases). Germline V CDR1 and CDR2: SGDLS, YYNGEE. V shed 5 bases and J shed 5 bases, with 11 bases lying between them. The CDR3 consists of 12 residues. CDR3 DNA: TGTGCCAGCAGTCCAGGGGCGGACGAGCAGTACTTC. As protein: CASSPGADEQYF. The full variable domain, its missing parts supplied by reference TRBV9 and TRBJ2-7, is DSGVTQTPKHLITATGQRVTLRCSPRSGDLSVYWYQQSLDQGLQFLIQYYNGEERAKGNILERFSAQQFPDLHSELNLSSLELGDSALYFCASSPGADEQYFGPGTRLTVT.

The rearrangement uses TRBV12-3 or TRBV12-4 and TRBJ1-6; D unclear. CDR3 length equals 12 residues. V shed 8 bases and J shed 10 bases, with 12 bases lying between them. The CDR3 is CASAYGGSPLHF. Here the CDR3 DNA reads TGTGCCAGCGCCTATGGAGGATCACCCCTCCACTTT.

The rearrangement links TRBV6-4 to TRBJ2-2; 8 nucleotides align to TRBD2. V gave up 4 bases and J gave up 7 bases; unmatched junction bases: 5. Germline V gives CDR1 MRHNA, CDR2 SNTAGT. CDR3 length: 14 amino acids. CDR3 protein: CASSATSEIGELFF. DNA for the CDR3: TGTGCCAGCAGTGCGACTAGCGAGATCGGGGAGCTGTTTTTT.

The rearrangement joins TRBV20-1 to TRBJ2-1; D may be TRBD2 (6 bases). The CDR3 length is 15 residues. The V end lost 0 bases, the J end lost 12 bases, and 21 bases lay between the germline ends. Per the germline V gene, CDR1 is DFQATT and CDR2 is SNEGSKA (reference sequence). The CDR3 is CSARDGAGLLLGQFF. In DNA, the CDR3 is TGCAGTGCTAGAGATGGGGCGGGGCTACTCCTTGGGCAGTTCTTC.

CDR3 amino acids: CASSHTSSGGNQETQYF. As DNA, the CDR3 is TGTGCCAGCAGCCATACTTCTAGCGGGGGGAACCAAGAGACCCAGTACTTC. The rearrangement joins TRBV7-8 to TRBJ2-5, with TRBD2 identical over 11 bases. Losses at the gene ends were 5 bases for V and 0 bases for J; bases not matched to a gene: 8. The germline CDR1 and CDR2 sequences are SGHVS and FQNEAQ. The length of the CDR3 is 17 residues.

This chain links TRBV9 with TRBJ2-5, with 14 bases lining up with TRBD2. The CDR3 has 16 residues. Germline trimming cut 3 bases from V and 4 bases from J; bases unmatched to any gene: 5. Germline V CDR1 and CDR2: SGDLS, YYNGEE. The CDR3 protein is CASSGLAGGQTETQYF. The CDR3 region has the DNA TGTGCCAGCAGCGGACTAGCGGGGGGGCAGACAGAGACCCAGTACTTC. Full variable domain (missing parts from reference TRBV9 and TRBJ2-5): DSGVTQTPKHLITATGQRVTLRCSPRSGDLSVYWYQQSLDQGLQFLIQYYNGEERAKGNILERFSAQQFPDLHSELNLSSLELGDSALYFCASSGLAGGQTETQYFGPGTRLLVL.